This T cell receptor (beta chain) was sequenced for a study of PD-L1 blockade in urothelial cancer. Study context: There were a median of about 140,000 T cells in blood samples.

Germline V gives CDR1 SEHNR, CDR2 FQNEAQ (reference sequence). This CDR3 region has 15 residues. V was clipped by 5 bases and J by 4 bases, with 17 bases between them. Clones were sequenced by immunoSEQ multiplex PCR, and TCRdb holds only the in-frame ones, with some missing. The data contain 85,000 to 130,000 clones, about nine tenths of them seen just once; the ten biggest clones take up 0.85% to 1%. As concerns this clone: This CDR3 is also generated by other DNA sequences in the sample.

Material: PBMCs, obtained around atezolizumab (anti-PD-L1) treatment. The chain combines TRBV7-9 with TRBJ1-1; possibly TRBD1 for D (6 bases). The receptor was derived from an elderly woman with urothelial cancer. This chain's CDR3 is CASSLLGGGGTEAFF. As DNA, the CDR3 is TGTGCCAGCAGCCTCTTGGGGGGGGGCGGCACTGAAGCTTTCTTT.